This T cell receptor beta chain was sequenced for a study of response to subunit inactivated influenza vaccine. MiXCR was run by TCRdb on the RT-PCR reads, yielding one entry per CDR3 protein. The sample contains about half a million distinct CDR3 sequences, 9.5% to 12% of which appear only once. Study-wide results and limits: It was suggested by the authors that few new T cells are recruited by each seasonal influenza vaccination.

Germline V gene lookup returns CDR1 MNHEY and CDR2 SVGEGT. Deletions cut 2 bases from V and 1 base from J, with 18 bases between. The CDR3 consists of 17 residues. On this clonotype: Its antigen is undetermined.

The input for sequencing was PBMCs from blood, taken more than 35 days after vaccination. The receptor was derived from a middle-aged man who received an inactivated influenza vaccine. The chain combines TRBV6-2 or TRBV6-3 with TRBJ2-7, with a possible D match to TRBD2 (6 bases). CDR3 in DNA: TGTGCCAGCAGTTACCGCATACTAGAACGGGAGTCCTACGAGCAGTACTTC. Translation: CASSYRILERESYEQYF.